This T cell receptor beta chain was sequenced for a study of CD8 T cells in ankylosing spondylitis. Study-wide results and caveats: Typical of ankylosing spondylitis blood, it appeared, was a TCR beta motif of eight highly homologous variants. Disease-associated clonotypes exhibited CD8+ identity and were relatively infrequent in peripheral blood. Enrichment of disease-linked clones was reportedly significant in matched ankylosing spondylitis synovial fluid.

As regards this clonotype: Its antigen is unknown.

V gave up 7 bases and J gave up 3 bases; unmatched junction bases: 5. CDR1 and CDR2 (germline): ENHRY, SYGVKD. The CDR3 is 14 amino acids. Quantitative 5'-RACE was performed with molecular barcodes, and it yielded the TCR beta libraries. In TCRdb, the 5' RACE reads were re-called with MiXCR into one record per CDR3 protein. The sample records some 340,000 distinct CDR3 sequences, 14% to 15% being singletons. Source material: blood, either unsorted or a sorted T cell fraction (not recorded which). The clonotype comes from a male donor with ankylosing spondylitis or in good health (not recorded which). The V gene is TRBV10-3, the J gene TRBJ2-1, with TRBD1 matching over 8 bases. The CDR3 is CAIKPGTGYNEQFF. The CDR3 DNA is TGTGCCATCAAGCCCGGGACAGGCTACAATGAGCAGTTCTTC.